This TCR beta chain is drawn from a study of cytomegalovirus exposure and HLA in healthy donors. The V gene lost 1 base and the J gene lost 2 bases, with 3 bases spanning the gap. The germline gives CDR1 SGHTA, CDR2 FQGNSA. This CDR3 is 13 amino acids long. Findings of the study overall: Beyond CMV serostatus, there was no information to go on about immune exposure.

Healthy bone marrow donors made up the cohort. Points on this clone: Its antigen remains unknown.

Primers: 60 Vbeta forward and 13 Jbeta reverse. Repertoires were generated with immunoSEQ multiplex PCR, while TCRdb's copy carries only in-frame clones and drops some. The sample carries fewer than 250,000 clones, about 76% recorded once. The J gene is TRBJ1-5, the V gene TRBV7-2; no clear D gene. Sequenced sample: PBMCs. The source is a male donor in good health and CMV-seropositive. CDR3 residues: CASSLVGNQPQHF. CDR3 DNA sequence: TGTGCCAGCAGCTTAGTCGGCAATCAGCCCCAGCATTTT.